The clone carrying this T cell receptor (beta chain) was picked up a small number of times. As yet, its antigen is unknown. This entry comes from a study of identical twins. Overall study findings and caveats: One should note that invariant MAIT and iNKT cells could partly confound zero-insertion analyses. Insertion counts were lower in abundant cord blood beta clonotypes, a trend that memory repertoires did not show.

A universal primer site was added by template switching, and unique molecular identifiers were carried by the cDNA. TCRdb processed the 5' RACE reads anew with MiXCR; each CDR3 protein has one entry. This sample has some 500,000 distinct CDR3 sequences; about 14% occur once, and the top ten carry approximately 0.52%. Germline CDR1 and CDR2: KGHDR and SFDVKD. Trimming shortened V by 4 bases and J by 3 bases, and 13 bases separated the two germline ends. This CDR3 has 15 amino acids. These same records also appear under a second study, on yellow fever vaccine responses in identical twins. Per that paper: Among the twins, the vaccine T cell response reportedly seemed partly convergent and partly personalized.

This rearrangement joins TRBV24-1 to TRBJ2-3; D possibly uses TRBD1 or TRBD2 (6 bases each). This receptor was obtained from a young woman in good health. Sequencing was performed on CD4+ T cells sorted from blood. The CDR3 region has the DNA TGTGCCACCAGTGACGGGGGCTGGGGAACAGATACGCAGTATTTT. Amino acids: CATSDGGWGTDTQYF.